This T cell receptor (beta chain) was sequenced during a study of blood T cell repertoires in COVID-19. The overall study: Donors in the United States, Italy and Spain gave samples during acute or convalescent COVID-19. Nucleic acid was either cDNA or gDNA, and it came from T cells, B-cell-depleted T cells, or PBMCs.

Original analysis: Estimated nucleated cell counts came from reference gene primer amplification. Some clones are missing from TCRdb's copy, which holds only in-frame ones; the method was immunoSEQ multiplex PCR. The V and J calls and the clone size are those of that table, but D and trimming were determined from the DNA. The top ten clones hold roughly 3.4% of a sample with about 140,000 clones, 70% to 90% of them seen once. The V gene end was trimmed by 4 bases and the J gene end by 3 bases; junction bases not matched to a gene: 7. Germline loops: CDR1 SGDLS, CDR2 YYNGEE. The CDR3 runs to 15 residues. Donors were grouped by their self-reported clinical history.

The chain links TRBV9 to TRBJ2-3; 8 bases are a match to TRBD2. Sequenced material: PBMCs or T cells enriched from blood (not recorded which). The TCR sequence derives from a woman in her 50s with acute COVID-19. CDR3 nucleotides: TGTGCCAGCAGCCAACGAGCGGGAGATACAGATACGCAGTATTTT. Its translation is CASSQRAGDTDTQYF.